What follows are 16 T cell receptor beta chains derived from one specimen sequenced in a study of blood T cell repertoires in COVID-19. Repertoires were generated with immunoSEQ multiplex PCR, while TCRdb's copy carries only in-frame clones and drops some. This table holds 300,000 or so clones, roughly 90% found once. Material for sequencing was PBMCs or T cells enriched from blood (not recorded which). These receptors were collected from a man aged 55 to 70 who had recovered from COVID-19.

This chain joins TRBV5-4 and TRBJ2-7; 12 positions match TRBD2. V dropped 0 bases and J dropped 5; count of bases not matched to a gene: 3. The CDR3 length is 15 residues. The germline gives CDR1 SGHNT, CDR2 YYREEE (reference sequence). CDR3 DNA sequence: TGTGCCAGCAGCTTGGGACTAGCGGGAGACCACGAGCAGTACTTC. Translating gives CASSLGLAGDHEQYF.

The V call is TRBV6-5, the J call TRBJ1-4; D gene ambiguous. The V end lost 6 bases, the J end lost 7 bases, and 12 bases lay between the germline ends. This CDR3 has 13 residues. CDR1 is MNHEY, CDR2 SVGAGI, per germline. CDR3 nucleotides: TGTGCCAGCAGCCCCAGGTTGGGTGAAAAACTGTTTTTT. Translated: CASSPRLGEKLFF.

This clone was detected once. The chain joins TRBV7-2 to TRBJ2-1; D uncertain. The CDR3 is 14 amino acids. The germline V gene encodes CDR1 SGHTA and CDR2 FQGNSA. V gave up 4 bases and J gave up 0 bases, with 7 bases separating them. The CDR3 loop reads CASSWPGSYNEQFF. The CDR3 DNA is TGTGCCAGCAGCTGGCCGGGCTCCTACAATGAGCAGTTCTTC.

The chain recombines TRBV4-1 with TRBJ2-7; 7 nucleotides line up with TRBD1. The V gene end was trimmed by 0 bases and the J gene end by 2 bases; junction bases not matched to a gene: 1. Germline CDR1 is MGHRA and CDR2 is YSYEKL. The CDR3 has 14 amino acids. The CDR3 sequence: CASSQDDRAYEQYF. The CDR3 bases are TGCGCCAGCAGCCAAGACGACAGGGCCTACGAGCAGTACTTC.

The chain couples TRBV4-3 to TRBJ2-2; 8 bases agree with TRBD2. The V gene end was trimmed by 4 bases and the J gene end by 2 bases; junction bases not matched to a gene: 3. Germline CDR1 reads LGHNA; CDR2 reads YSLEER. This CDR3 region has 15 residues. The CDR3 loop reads CASSLGLANTGELFF. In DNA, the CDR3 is TGCGCCAGCAGCCTCGGACTAGCAAACACCGGGGAGCTGTTTTTT.

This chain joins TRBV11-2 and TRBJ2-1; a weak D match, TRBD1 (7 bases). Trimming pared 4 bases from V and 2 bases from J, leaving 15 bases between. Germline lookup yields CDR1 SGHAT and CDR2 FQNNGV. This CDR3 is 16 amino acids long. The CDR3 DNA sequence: TGTGCCAGCAGCTACAGGGGTGCGGGGACCTACAATGAGCAGTTCTTC. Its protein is CASSYRGAGTYNEQFF. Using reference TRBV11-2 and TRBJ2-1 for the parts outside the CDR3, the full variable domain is EAGVAQSPRYKIIEKRQSVAFWCNPISGHATLYWYQQILGQGPKLLIQFQNNGVVDDSQLPKDRFSAERLKGVDSTLKIQPAKLEDSAVYLCASSYRGAGTYNEQFFGPGTRLTVL.

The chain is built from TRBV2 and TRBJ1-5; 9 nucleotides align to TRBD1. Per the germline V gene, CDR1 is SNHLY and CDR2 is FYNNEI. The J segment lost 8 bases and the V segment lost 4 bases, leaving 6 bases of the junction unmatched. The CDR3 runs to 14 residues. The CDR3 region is CASSADRGTEPQHF. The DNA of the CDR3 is TGTGCCAGCAGTGCGGACAGGGGTACGGAGCCCCAGCATTTT.

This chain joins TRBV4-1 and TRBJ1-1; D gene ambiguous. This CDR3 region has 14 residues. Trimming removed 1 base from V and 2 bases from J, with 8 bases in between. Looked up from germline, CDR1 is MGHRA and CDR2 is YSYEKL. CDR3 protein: CASSQGPLNTEAFF. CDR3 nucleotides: TGCGCCAGCAGCCAAGGCCCACTAAACACTGAAGCTTTCTTT.

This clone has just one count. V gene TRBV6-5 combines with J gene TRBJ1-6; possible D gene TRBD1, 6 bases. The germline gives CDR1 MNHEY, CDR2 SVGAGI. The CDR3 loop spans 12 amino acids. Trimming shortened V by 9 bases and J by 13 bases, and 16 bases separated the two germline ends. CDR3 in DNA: TGTGCCAGTAGCTTTGGGGGGGCGCCCCTCCACTTT. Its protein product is CASSFGGAPLHF.

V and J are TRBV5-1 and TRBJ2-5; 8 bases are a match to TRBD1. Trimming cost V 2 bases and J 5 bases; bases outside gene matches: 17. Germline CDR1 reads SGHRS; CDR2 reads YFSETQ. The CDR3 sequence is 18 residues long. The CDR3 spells CASSFRSRTGGSRETQYF. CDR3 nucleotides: TGCGCCAGCAGCTTTAGGAGTCGAACAGGGGGTTCGAGGGAGACCCAGTACTTC.

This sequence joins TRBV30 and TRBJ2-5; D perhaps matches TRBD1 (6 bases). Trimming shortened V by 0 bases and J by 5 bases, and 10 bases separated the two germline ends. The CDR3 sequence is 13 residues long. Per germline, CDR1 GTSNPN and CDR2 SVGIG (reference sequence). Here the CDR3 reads CAWSVLRGETQYF. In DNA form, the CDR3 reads TGTGCCTGGAGTGTACTTAGGGGGGAGACCCAGTACTTC.

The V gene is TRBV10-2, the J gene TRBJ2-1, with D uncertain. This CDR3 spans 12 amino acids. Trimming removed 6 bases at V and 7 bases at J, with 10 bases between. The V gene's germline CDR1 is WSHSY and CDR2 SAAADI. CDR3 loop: CASSPARNEQFF. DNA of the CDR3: TGCGCCAGCAGCCCCGCTCGGAATGAGCAGTTCTTC.

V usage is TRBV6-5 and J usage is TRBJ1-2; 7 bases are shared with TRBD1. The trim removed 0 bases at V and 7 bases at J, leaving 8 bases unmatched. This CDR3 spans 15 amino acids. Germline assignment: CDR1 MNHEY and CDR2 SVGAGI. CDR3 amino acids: CASSYSGDRVTGYTF. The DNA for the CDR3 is TGTGCCAGCAGTTACTCTGGCGACAGGGTTACTGGCTACACCTTC.

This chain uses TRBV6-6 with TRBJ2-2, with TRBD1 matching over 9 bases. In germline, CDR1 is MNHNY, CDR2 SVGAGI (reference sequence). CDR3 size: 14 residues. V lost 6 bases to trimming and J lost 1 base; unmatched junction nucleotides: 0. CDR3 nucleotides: TGTGCCAGCAGGGGACAGGGGAACACCGGGGAGCTGTTTTTT. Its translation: CASRGQGNTGELFF.

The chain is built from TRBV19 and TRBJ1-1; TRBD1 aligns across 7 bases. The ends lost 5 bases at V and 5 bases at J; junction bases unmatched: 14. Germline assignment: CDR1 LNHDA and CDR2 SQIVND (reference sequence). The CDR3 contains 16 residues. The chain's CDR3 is CASSPMTGSDRTEAFF. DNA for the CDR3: TGTGCCAGTAGTCCAATGACAGGGTCCGACCGGACTGAAGCTTTCTTT.

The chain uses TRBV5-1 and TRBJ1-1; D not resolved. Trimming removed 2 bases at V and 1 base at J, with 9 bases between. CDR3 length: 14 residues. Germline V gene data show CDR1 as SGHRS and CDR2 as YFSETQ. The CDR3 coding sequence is TGCGCCAGCAGCTTCCTAATAGAGAACACTGAAGCTTTCTTT. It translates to CASSFLIENTEAFF.